These T cell receptor beta chains were read from a single sample in a study of shared clonotypes between healthy human individuals. TCRdb keeps only in-frame clones here, not all; method: immunoSEQ multiplex PCR. Counted here are roughly 2,000,000 clones, roughly 95% occurring once; the ten biggest clones make up under 1.5%. The sequencing input was naive CD8+ T cells sorted from blood. Receptors were obtained from a young man in good health. Each CDR3 is given with its conserved first and last residue. D genes are given only for firm matches. Only some rows state a clone size, as once, few, many or a class for expanded clones.

TRBJ2-3 TRBV7-2 TRBD1 . CASSFNPGQMTDTQYF TGTGCCAGCAGCTTCAACCCGGGACAGATGACAGATACGCAGTATTTT
TRBJ2-1 TRBV11-2 . . CASSLGLADEQFF TGTGCCAGCAGCTTAGGCCTGGCGGATGAGCAGTTCTTC
TRBJ1-6 TRBV27 TRBD1 . CASSYDRAGFTLHF TGTGCCAGCAGCTATGACAGGGCGGGATTTACCCTCCACTTT
TRBJ2-3 TRBV7-8 . . CASSLMVTDTQYF TGTGCCAGCAGCTTAATGGTGACAGATACGCAGTATTTT
TRBJ2-7 TRBV9 . once CASSVVGNSYEQYF TGTGCCAGCAGCGTAGTAGGAAACTCCTACGAGCAGTACTTC
TRBJ2-7 TRBV19 TRBD2 . CASSIVLAGGPHEQYF TGTGCCAGTAGTATTGTTCTAGCGGGAGGGCCCCACGAGCAGTACTTC
TRBJ1-6 TRBV9 TRBD1 . CASSSRTGGDSPLHF TGTGCCAGCAGCTCCCGGACAGGGGGTGATTCACCCCTCCACTTT
TRBJ2-2 TRBV27 . . CASSSMDTSFEGELFF TGTGCCAGCAGTTCAATGGACACCTCTTTTGAGGGGGAGCTGTTTTTT
TRBJ1-6 TRBV28 . . CAWGGAYNSPLHF TGTGCGTGGGGGGGGGCCTATAATTCACCCCTCCACTTT
TRBJ2-5 TRBV5-6 . . CASSFYNNQETQYF TGTGCCAGCAGCTTTTATAACAACCAAGAGACCCAGTACTTC
TRBJ2-7 TRBV6-4 TRBD2 . CASSERASGSYEQYF TGTGCCAGCAGTGAAAGGGCTAGCGGGAGTTACGAGCAGTACTTC
TRBJ2-5 TRBV13 TRBD2 . CASKWAGGSETQYF TGTGCCAGCAAATGGGCGGGGGGCAGTGAGACCCAGTACTTC
TRBJ2-7 TRBV4-1 . . CASSQKGIEYEQYF TGCGCCAGCAGCCAAAAGGGGATTGAATACGAGCAGTACTTC
TRBJ1-3 TRBV30 . . CAWSPGSSSGNTIYF TGTGCCTGGAGTCCGGGGTCCAGTAGTGGAAACACCATATATTTT
TRBJ2-7 TRBV27 . . CASSLSSGYEQYF TGTGCCAGCAGTTTATCGTCCGGGTACGAGCAGTACTTC
TRBJ1-1 TRBV29-1 TRBD1 . CSDLGQGGTEAFF TGCAGCGATCTGGGACAGGGCGGCACTGAAGCTTTCTTT
TRBJ2-2 TRBV6-6 TRBD2 once CASSTGTSGPDGELFF TGTGCCAGCAGTACCGGGACTAGCGGACCCGACGGGGAGCTGTTTTTT
TRBJ2-7 TRBV5-4 TRBD1 . CASSYTGTGSYEQYF TGTGCCAGCAGCTACACCGGGACAGGGTCCTACGAGCAGTACTTC
TRBJ2-3 TRBV4-3 . . CASSQDTGWERSTDTQYF TGCGCCAGCAGCCAAGACACCGGTTGGGAGCGGAGCACAGATACGCAGTATTTT
TRBJ2-7 TRBV21-1 . . CASSKRRPGELYYEQYF TGTGCCAGCAGCAAACGCCGGCCAGGGGAGCTATACTACGAGCAGTACTTC
TRBJ2-1 TRBV2 . . CASTGTYTLEQFF TGTGCCAGCACCGGGACGTACACGCTGGAGCAGTTCTTC
TRBJ1-6 TRBV28 . . CASSSPDRPPLHF TGTGCCAGCAGTTCTCCCGACAGGCCACCCCTCCACTTT
TRBJ2-7 TRBV4-1 TRBD1 . CASSQDGQGGYEQYF TGCGCCAGCAGCCAAGACGGACAGGGGGGATACGAGCAGTACTTC
TRBJ2-3 TRBV6-1 TRBD2 . CASSRTSSLSDTQYF TGTGCCAGCAGCCGGACTAGCTCCCTGAGCGATACGCAGTATTTT
TRBJ2-7 TRBV5-4 . . CAYLDGSGEQYF TGTGCCTACTTGGACGGGTCGGGGGAGCAGTACTTC
TRBJ2-3 TRBV5-1 . once CASTPLNTDTQYF TGCGCCAGCACTCCTCTGAACACAGATACGCAGTATTTT
TRBJ2-2 TRBV29-1 . once CSVEGTDPDPGELFF TGCAGCGTTGAAGGGACAGATCCGGACCCCGGGGAGCTGTTTTTT
TRBJ2-7 TRBV27 . . CASSSGRGTYEQYF TGTGCCAGCAGTTCGGGACGGGGGACCTACGAGCAGTACTTC
TRBJ2-3 TRBV4-1 . . CASSGPGHATDTQYF TGCGCCAGCAGCGGACCGGGCCATGCAACAGATACGCAGTATTTT
TRBJ1-5 TRBV6-5 . . CASSYDPGNQPQHF TGTGCCAGCAGTTATGATCCGGGGAACCAGCCCCAGCATTTT
TRBJ2-3 TRBV9 TRBD2 . CASTPFGAGVQDTQYF TGTGCCAGCACCCCTTTCGGAGCGGGAGTACAAGATACGCAGTATTTT
TRBJ2-3 TRBV7-6 TRBD2 . CATGLFSGGSTDTQYF TGTGCCACCGGACTGTTTAGCGGGGGAAGCACAGATACGCAGTATTTT
TRBJ2-3 TRBV5-4 TRBD2 . CASSLATSGGLTSTDTQYF TGTGCCAGCAGCTTGGCGACTAGCGGGGGACTAACCAGCACAGATACGCAGTATTTT
TRBJ2-1 TRBV30 TRBD2 . CAWSRQPWREGQNEQFF TGTGCCTGGAGCCGCCAACCCTGGCGGGAGGGACAGAATGAGCAGTTCTTC
TRBJ2-7 TRBV7-9 . . CAMPGIYEQYF TGTGCCATGCCCGGGATCTACGAGCAGTACTTC
TRBJ2-5 TRBV27 . . CASSFGAATQETQYF TGTGCCAGCAGTTTTGGGGCAGCTACCCAAGAGACCCAGTACTTC
TRBJ1-6 TRBV5-4 . once CASSPWVERDSPLHF TGTGCCAGCAGCCCCTGGGTCGAGAGGGATTCACCCCTCCACTTT
TRBJ2-3 TRBV7-6 TRBD2 . CASSLAVSSGASTDTQYF TGTGCCAGCAGCTTAGCCGTATCTAGCGGCGCCAGCACAGATACGCAGTATTTT
TRBJ1-5 TRBV23-1 . . CASSLIRLGQPQHF TGCGCCAGCAGTCTCATCCGTTTGGGCCAGCCCCAGCATTTT
TRBJ2-1 TRBV4-1 TRBD2 . CASSPWLAGGPNEQFF TGCGCCAGCAGCCCTTGGCTAGCGGGGGGACCGAATGAGCAGTTCTTC
TRBJ1-6 TRBV4-1 . once CASSEKEGYNSPLHF TGCGCCAGCAGCGAAAAGGAGGGGTATAATTCACCCCTCCACTTT
TRBJ2-7 TRBV2 TRBD1 . CASRPGTGAIKSPYEQYF TGTGCCAGCAGACCTGGGACAGGGGCCATAAAAAGTCCCTACGAGCAGTACTTC
TRBJ1-4 TRBV7-9 . . CASSPPTKAFEKLFF TGTGCCAGCAGCCCGCCGACAAAGGCTTTTGAAAAACTGTTTTTT
TRBJ1-1 TRBV5-6 . . CASSLEGYGRPEAFF TGTGCCAGCAGCTTGGAGGGGTATGGCAGGCCTGAAGCTTTCTTT
TRBJ2-3 TRBV5-1 TRBD2 . CASSLTLAGTLTDTQYF TGCGCCAGCAGCTTGACACTAGCGGGAACACTCACAGATACGCAGTATTTT
TRBJ2-2 TRBV7-9 . once CASSLESRGGTGELFF TGTGCCAGCAGCTTAGAGTCCCGAGGGGGAACCGGGGAGCTGTTTTTT
TRBJ2-3 TRBV10-3 . . CAISESGGGLTDTQYF TGTGCCATCAGTGAGTCTGGCGGGGGCCTCACAGATACGCAGTATTTT
TRBJ1-2 TRBV7-9 TRBD1 . CASSSPGQGTWGYTF TGTGCCAGCAGCTCCCCGGGACAGGGGACCTGGGGCTACACCTTC
TRBJ1-1 TRBV9 . . CASSVGVGSEAFF TGTGCCAGCAGCGTAGGAGTAGGGTCCGAAGCTTTCTTT
TRBJ2-7 TRBV7-9 TRBD2 . CASSLDRREDYEQYF TGTGCCAGCAGCTTAGATCGGCGGGAGGACTACGAGCAGTACTTC
TRBJ2-5 TRBV5-6 TRBD2 . CASSLVLAGETQYF TGTGCCAGCAGCTTGGTGCTAGCGGGTGAGACCCAGTACTTC
TRBJ1-5 TRBV2 TRBD1 . CASSAGQGVSLSNQPQHF TGTGCCAGCAGTGCCGGACAGGGGGTTTCTTTGAGCAATCAGCCCCAGCATTTT
TRBJ2-3 TRBV4-3 . . CASSQRGPGDTQYF TGCGCCAGCAGCCAAAGGGGACCGGGGGATACGCAGTATTTT
TRBJ1-5 TRBV5-6 . few CASSLDRAKQPQHF TGTGCCAGCAGCTTGGACAGGGCTAAACAGCCCCAGCATTTT